These 20 T cell receptor beta chains originate from one sample sequenced in a study of long-term antiretroviral therapy in people with HIV. The immunoSEQ assay was v3.0, run at survey level. TCRdb keeps only in-frame clones here, not all; method: immunoSEQ multiplex PCR. The sample has almost 30,000 clones, about 90% seen once. The input for sequencing was unsorted PBMCs, taken 3.2 years before starting antiretroviral therapy. All receptors derive from a man between 45 and 60 years old with HIV.

This chain uses TRBV4-3 with TRBJ2-3, with D perhaps TRBD1 or TRBD2 (5 bases each). This CDR3 region has 15 residues. With 0 bases removed from V and 6 bases from J, the gap between germline ends came to 13 bases. Germline assignment: CDR1 LGHNA and CDR2 YSLEER. This chain's CDR3 is CASSQDWDRGDTQYF. The CDR3 DNA follows: TGCGCCAGCAGCCAAGATTGGGACCGCGGGGATACGCAGTATTTT.

The rearrangement links TRBV7-8 to TRBJ2-7; 7 bases agree with TRBD1. There are 11 residues in the CDR3. Germline V gives CDR1 SGHVS, CDR2 FQNEAQ. V trimming: 4 bases; J trimming: 10 bases; junction bases outside the gene matches: 4. CDR3 residues: CASSSRQGQYF. As DNA, the CDR3 is TGTGCCAGCAGCTCGAGACAGGGACAGTACTTC.

This rearrangement joins TRBV29-1 to TRBJ2-4; D might be TRBD1 (6 bases). CDR3 length: 12 amino acids. Germline values: CDR1 SQVTM, CDR2 ANQGSEA. Trimming removed 2 bases from V and 7 bases from J, with 9 bases in between. For the CDR3, the DNA is TGCAGCGTTGAACCGCAGGGGAACATTCAGTACTTC. Protein sequence: CSVEPQGNIQYF.

J is TRBJ1-2 and V is TRBV30; weak D call: TRBD1 (5 bases). Germline loops: CDR1 GTSNPN, CDR2 SVGIG (reference sequence). Deletions cut 3 bases from V and 5 bases from J, with 16 bases between. The CDR3 consists of 14 residues. The CDR3 sequence: CAWREMTVKYGYTF. In DNA form, the CDR3 reads TGTGCCTGGAGGGAGATGACAGTAAAATATGGCTACACCTTC.

This chain connects TRBV5-5 to TRBJ2-7; TRBD1 matches 8 bases. CDR3 length: 15 amino acids. V dropped 4 bases and J dropped 5; count of bases not matched to a gene: 11. Germline V gene lookup returns CDR1 SGHKS and CDR2 YYEKEE (reference sequence). Written as DNA, the CDR3 is TGTGCCAGCAGCATAAAACGGGGACAGGTCCACGAGCAGTACTTC. The encoded protein is CASSIKRGQVHEQYF.

The V gene is TRBV5-1, the J gene TRBJ2-3; D is perhaps TRBD1 (5 bases). The V gene lost 0 bases and the J gene lost 3 bases, with 17 bases spanning the gap. CDR3 size: 17 residues. The germline gives CDR1 SGHRS, CDR2 YFSETQ. The CDR3, as DNA: TGCGCCAGCAGCTTGGGGGCAGGGTCGGGTACAACAGATACGCAGTATTTT. Translated, it gives CASSLGAGSGTTDTQYF.

J is TRBJ2-7 and V is TRBV6-6; 7 bases match TRBD2. The CDR3 runs 12 residues. Losses at the gene ends were 6 bases for V and 3 bases for J; bases not matched to a gene: 2. The V gene's germline CDR1 is MNHNY and CDR2 SVGAGI (reference sequence). The CDR3 region is CASSPSGYEQYF. DNA of the CDR3: TGTGCCAGCAGCCCTAGCGGCTACGAGCAGTACTTC.

This clone occurred a few times. The chain combines TRBV7-2 with TRBJ2-7, with D perhaps matching TRBD1 or TRBD2 (6 bases each). V was shortened by 5 bases and J by 4 bases, with 21 bases between the two germline ends. This CDR3 has 16 residues. Germline CDR1 is SGHTA and CDR2 is FQGNSA. The CDR3 here is CASSPQVGGAGYEQYF. DNA for the CDR3: TGTGCCAGCAGCCCCCAGGTCGGGGGCGCGGGATACGAGCAGTACTTC.

The chain recombines TRBV27 with TRBJ1-2; D gene unclear. The germline V gene has CDR1 MNHEY and CDR2 SMNVEV (reference sequence). The CDR3 is 17 amino acids. Trimming removed 8 bases at V and 3 bases at J, with 25 bases between. CDR3 DNA: TGTGCCAGCCCCCTCCCTCTAGTATCCCCCCGCTACTATGGCTACACCTTC. It translates to CASPLPLVSPRYYGYTF.

The rearrangement links TRBV7-9 to TRBJ2-3; maybe TRBD1 (6 bases). The CDR3 contains 13 residues. Germline values: CDR1 SEHNR, CDR2 FQNEAQ (reference sequence). V was shortened by 11 bases and J by 0 bases, with 12 bases between the two germline ends. For the CDR3, the DNA is TGTGCCTACCCAGGGGAGAGCACAGATACGCAGTATTTT. Its translation is CAYPGESTDTQYF.

V usage is TRBV4-2 and J usage is TRBJ2-3; 13 bases match TRBD2. The CDR3 consists of 15 residues. V dropped 3 bases and J dropped 5; count of bases not matched to a gene: 2. Germline CDR1 LGHNA, CDR2 YNFKEQ. The CDR3 region is CASSHRLAGGDTQYF. The CDR3 DNA is TGTGCCAGCAGCCACCGACTAGCGGGAGGAGATACGCAGTATTTT.

This chain uses TRBV5-6 with TRBJ2-2, with 7 nucleotides matching TRBD1. With 1 base clipped from V and 7 bases from J, the junction kept 7 bases outside the gene matches. The CDR3 runs to 15 residues. Germline CDR1 reads SGHDT; CDR2 reads YYEEEE. The CDR3 protein is CASSLLDRAGGELFF. The CDR3, as DNA: TGTGCCAGCAGCTTGCTAGACAGGGCGGGCGGGGAGCTGTTTTTT.

In this sample, this clone turned up a few times. This chain joins TRBV19 and TRBJ2-7; D ambiguous. The CDR3 length is 11 residues. The V and J ends lost 6 bases and 5 bases respectively, with 8 bases between them. Germline V gene lookup returns CDR1 LNHDA and CDR2 SQIVND (reference sequence). DNA of the CDR3: TGTGCCAGTAGGGACCGGGACGAGCAGTACTTC. Amino acids: CASRDRDEQYF. The variable domain in full, completed from reference TRBV19 and TRBJ2-7, reads DGGITQSPKYLFRKEGQNVTLSCEQNLNHDAMYWYRQDPGQGLRLIYYSQIVNDFQKGDIAEGYSVSREKKESFPLTVTSAQKNPTAFYLCASRDRDEQYFGPGTRLTVT.

The CDR3 here is CASSLSLADQETQYF. The CDR3 bases are TGTGCCAGCAGTTTATCACTGGCGGACCAAGAGACCCAGTACTTC. The J gene is TRBJ2-5, the V gene TRBV28; no clear D gene. Germline V gives CDR1 MDHEN, CDR2 SYDVKM. The V and J ends lost 1 base and 0 bases respectively, with 9 bases between them. This CDR3 region has 15 residues.

The V and J genes are TRBV6-1 and TRBJ2-1; unclear D gene. The CDR3 is made up of 14 amino acids. Between the trimmed V and J ends, which lost 4 bases and 0 bases, there was a span of 7 bases. Per the germline V gene, CDR1 is MNHNS and CDR2 is SASEGT. The CDR3 bases are TGTGCCAGCAGTGTGGCGGTCTCCTACAATGAGCAGTTCTTC. This sequence encodes CASSVAVSYNEQFF.

This clone was recorded once. This chain uses TRBV29-1 with TRBJ1-2; TRBD1 aligns across 8 bases. CDR3 size: 13 residues. The V segment lost 3 bases and the J segment 4 bases; nucleotides outside the gene matches: 4. Looked up from germline, CDR1 is SQVTM and CDR2 is ANQGSEA. The CDR3, as DNA: TGCAGCGTTGAGCCCGGACAGGGCTATGGCTACACCTTC. It codes for CSVEPGQGYGYTF.

This chain connects TRBV7-2 to TRBJ1-2, with D uncertain. From germline, CDR1 is SGHTA and CDR2 FQGNSA. CDR3 length: 12 amino acids. V lost 6 bases and J 2 bases, leaving 7 bases between the germline ends. The CDR3 bases are TGTGCCAGCAGTTTCACGAACTATGGCTACACCTTC. The encoded protein is CASSFTNYGYTF. Full variable domain (remainder filled in from reference TRBV7-2 and TRBJ1-2): GAGVSQSPSNKVTEKGKDVELRCDPISGHTALYWYRQSLGQGLEFLIYFQGNSAPDKSGLPSDRFSAERTGGSVSTLTIQRTQQEDSAVYLCASSFTNYGYTFGSGTRLTVV.

This chain links TRBV6-1 with TRBJ2-2; 8 nucleotides line up with TRBD1. The CDR3 runs 15 residues. Germline V lookup: CDR1 MNHNS, CDR2 SASEGT. Trimming removed 6 bases from V and 6 bases from J; junction bases left unmatched: 9. Written as DNA, the CDR3 is TGTGCCAGCAGAAAAACAGGGGGTGAGGCCGGGGAGCTGTTTTTT. Protein product: CASRKTGGEAGELFF.

The rearrangement uses TRBV7-9 and TRBJ2-1; 14 nucleotides match TRBD2. The CDR3 loop spans 17 amino acids. Germline CDR1 is SEHNR and CDR2 is FQNEAQ (reference sequence). The trim removed 5 bases at V and 1 base at J, leaving 4 bases unmatched. The CDR3 reads CASSGLAGGVSYNEQFF. In DNA form, the CDR3 reads TGTGCCAGCAGCGGACTAGCGGGAGGAGTGTCCTACAATGAGCAGTTCTTC.

This rearrangement joins TRBV29-1 to TRBJ2-2; 12 bases agree with TRBD2. Germline CDR1 is SQVTM and CDR2 is ANQGSEA. The CDR3 has 15 residues. Trimming cost V 7 bases and J 4 bases; bases outside gene matches: 7. DNA of the CDR3: TGCAGCGGTGGACTAGCGGGATGGGGCACCGGGGAGCTGTTTTTT. Translating gives CSGGLAGWGTGELFF.